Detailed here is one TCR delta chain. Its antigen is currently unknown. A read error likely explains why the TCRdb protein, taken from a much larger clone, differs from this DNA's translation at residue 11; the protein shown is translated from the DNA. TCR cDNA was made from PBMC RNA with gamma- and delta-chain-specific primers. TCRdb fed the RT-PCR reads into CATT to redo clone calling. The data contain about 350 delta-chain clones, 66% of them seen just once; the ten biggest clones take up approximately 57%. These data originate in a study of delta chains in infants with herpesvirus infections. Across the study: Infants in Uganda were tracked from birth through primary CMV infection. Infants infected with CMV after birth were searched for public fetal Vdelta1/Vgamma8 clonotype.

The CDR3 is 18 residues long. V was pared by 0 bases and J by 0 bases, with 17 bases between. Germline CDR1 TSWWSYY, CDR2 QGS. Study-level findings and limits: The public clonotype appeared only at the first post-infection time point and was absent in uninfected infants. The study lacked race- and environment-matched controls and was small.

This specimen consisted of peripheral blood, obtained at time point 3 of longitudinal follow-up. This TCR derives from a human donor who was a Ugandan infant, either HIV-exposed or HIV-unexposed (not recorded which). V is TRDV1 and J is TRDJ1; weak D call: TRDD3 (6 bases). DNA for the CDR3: TGTGCTCTTGGGGAACTTAGGCCAGGGGATTGCTACACCGATAAACTCATCTTT. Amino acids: CALGELRPGDCYTDKLIF.